This TCR beta chain was sequenced for a study of blood T cell repertoires in COVID-19. J was trimmed by 3 bases and V by 6 bases; bases with no gene match: 21. The CDR3 spans 19 residues. Germline V CDR1 and CDR2: SNHLY, FYNNEI. Concerning this clone itself: A clone one base away is much larger, so this may be a read error.

Assay used: immunoSEQ multiplex PCR; TCRdb lists only in-frame clones, some missing. Of some 150,000 clones listed, approximately 88% are singletons. The sequenced sample consisted of peripheral blood. The rearrangement joins TRBV2 to TRBJ2-3; 7 nucleotides match TRBD2. This sequence was found in a human donor in a cohort sampled during active COVID-19. DNA for the CDR3: TGTGCCAGCAGCGCCCCGGGGACTAACGGGAGTATAGTAACAGATACGCAGTATTTT. It yields the protein CASSAPGTNGSIVTDTQYF. Based on the CDR3 plus reference TRBV2 and TRBJ2-3, the full variable domain is EPEVTQTPSHQVTQMGQEVILRCVPISNHLYFYWYRQILGQKVEFLVSFYNNEISEKSEIFDDQFSVERPDGSNFTLKIRSTKLEDSAMYFCASSAPGTNGSIVTDTQYFGPGTRLTVL.